The 21 T cell receptor beta chains in this list originate from one sample, sequenced in a study of sequential checkpoint blockade in melanoma (dated by TCRdb to about 2019). The library relied on the immunoSEQ multiplex PCR assay. The immuneACCESS repertoire file appears here via TCRdb, limited to in-frame rearrangements. These files lack a portion of the clones; in checked studies, under half of the deficit traces to unresolved V genes, and the cause of the others is not known. The sample records thousands of clones, 22% of which are singletons. Together, the top ten hold less than 25% of the sample. The sample's treatment or condition label is to be understood as: randomized to nivolumab then ipilimumab (arm A) or the reverse (arm B). Specimen: tumor tissue (inferred from file names), collected from a patient given nivolumab and ipilimumab in sequence. These receptors came from a human donor with melanoma.

The chain is built from TRBV29-1 and TRBJ2-1; D may match TRBD1 or TRBD2 (5 bases each). The germline V and J ends were trimmed by 6 bases and 1 base, with 19 bases remaining between them. From germline, CDR1 is SQVTM and CDR2 ANQGSEA. The CDR3 has 16 residues. The DNA of the CDR3 is TGCAGCGTGGACGGGGCGGTGAGCCTTTCCTACAATGAGCAGTTCTTC. Its translation is CSVDGAVSLSYNEQFF.

The V gene is TRBV6-8, the J gene TRBJ1-1; 7 bases agree with TRBD1. CDR3 length equals 13 residues. Germline CDR1 and CDR2: MNHGY and SAAAGT. V lost 7 bases to trimming and J lost 3 bases; unmatched junction nucleotides: 5. CDR3 in DNA: TGTGCCAGCACCAGGGGGGGCTACACTGAAGCTTTCTTT. Its translation is CASTRGGYTEAFF.

The V gene is TRBV18, the J gene TRBJ1-1; D perhaps matches TRBD1 (5 bases). The V gene's germline CDR1 is KGHSH and CDR2 LQKENI. CDR3 size: 13 residues. V lost 6 bases to trimming and J lost 3 bases, with 11 bases between them. The CDR3 bases are TGTGCCAGCTCTCCAGGGTTAGACACTGAAGCTTTCTTT. Protein product: CASSPGLDTEAFF. The variable domain in full, completed from reference TRBV18 and TRBJ1-1, reads NAGVMQNPRHLVRRRGQEARLRCSPMKGHSHVYWYRQLPEEGLKFMVYLQKENIIDESGMPKERFSAEFPKEGPSILRIQQVVRGDSAAYFCASSPGLDTEAFFGQGTRLTVV.

This clone was seen a handful of times. The CDR3 end falls 1 residue outside the read, so it is completed with the germline J gene. This chain uses TRBV6-1 with TRBJ2-1; tentative D call: TRBD2 (5 bases). The CDR3 contains 15 residues. CDR1 and CDR2 from the germline V gene are MNHNS and SASEGT. V was cut by 1 base and J by 0 bases, with 7 bases left in between. The chain's CDR3 is CASSEGAGSYNEQFF. CDR3 DNA (partial): TGTGCCAGCAGTGAAGGGGCGGGCTCCTACAATGAGCAGTTC.

V and J are TRBV6-1 and TRBJ2-3, with D tentatively TRBD2 (5 bases). The germline V gene encodes CDR1 MNHNS and CDR2 SASEGT. This CDR3 contains 14 residues. V was pared by 0 bases and J by 2 bases, with 6 bases between. The CDR3 here is CASSEADSTDTQYF. CDR3 in DNA: TGTGCCAGCAGTGAAGCGGACTCCACAGATACGCAGTATTTT.

The sample holds many counts of this clone. The rearrangement uses TRBV11-3 and TRBJ1-2; a weak D match, TRBD1 (5 bases). Per the germline V gene, CDR1 is SGHNT and CDR2 is YENEEA. This CDR3 has 15 amino acids. The V end was cut by 3 bases, the J end by 5 bases, with 16 bases between. The CDR3 here is CASSLDTLSLYGYTF. For the CDR3, the DNA is TGTGCCAGCAGCTTGGACACCCTTTCCCTTTATGGCTACACCTTC. Together with reference TRBV11-3 and TRBJ1-2, the CDR3 gives the full variable domain: EAGVVQSPRYKIIEKKQPVAFWCNPISGHNTLYWYLQNLGQGPELLIRYENEEAVDDSQLPKDRFSAERLKGVDSTLKIQPAELGDSAVYLCASSLDTLSLYGYTFGSGTRLTVV.

The table lists this clone with a few counts. This chain uses TRBV9 with TRBJ2-3; D not resolved. Trimming shortened V by 4 bases and J by 4 bases, and 10 bases separated the two germline ends. Germline CDR1 reads SGDLS; CDR2 reads YYNGEE. The CDR3 length is 13 residues. CDR3 region: CASSPEVPDTQYF. In DNA form, the CDR3 reads TGTGCCAGCAGCCCAGAGGTCCCAGATACGCAGTATTTT.

This clone is judged medium-sized (0.01 to 0.1%). This chain links TRBV11-3 with TRBJ1-1; TRBD1 might be the D (5 bases). The length of the CDR3 is 16 residues. Germline-derived CDR1 and CDR2 are SGHNT and YENEEA. V lost 5 bases to trimming and J lost 1 base, with 17 bases between them. The CDR3 sequence is CASSRPGTPQNTEAFF. In nucleotides, the CDR3 is TGTGCCAGCAGCCGGCCAGGGACTCCCCAGAACACTGAAGCTTTCTTT. The whole variable domain, filled in from reference TRBV11-3 and TRBJ1-1, reads EAGVVQSPRYKIIEKKQPVAFWCNPISGHNTLYWYLQNLGQGPELLIRYENEEAVDDSQLPKDRFSAERLKGVDSTLKIQPAELGDSAVYLCASSRPGTPQNTEAFFGQGTRLTVV.

This clone has a count of ten or more. V is TRBV11-3 and J is TRBJ2-7, with TRBD1 identical over 10 bases. The V segment lost 0 bases and the J segment 5 bases; nucleotides outside the gene matches: 4. Germline values: CDR1 SGHNT, CDR2 YENEEA. CDR3 length: 15 residues. CDR3 coding DNA: TGTGCCAGCAGCTTAGACCGACAGGGGGCCAACGAGCAGTACGTC. This sequence encodes CASSLDRQGANEQYV.

The rearrangement joins TRBV29-1 to TRBJ2-2; D perhaps matches TRBD1 (6 bases). Trimming stripped 5 bases from V and 1 base from J, with 8 bases between. Per the germline V gene, CDR1 is SQVTM and CDR2 is ANQGSEA. The CDR3 loop spans 13 amino acids. CDR3 amino acids: CSVRQENTGELFF. DNA for the CDR3: TGCAGCGTTCGACAGGAGAACACCGGGGAGCTGTTTTTT.

This clone is labeled medium-sized. The chain employs TRBV10-3 and TRBJ1-5, with unresolved D. CDR1 and CDR2 from the germline V gene are ENHRY and SYGVKD. CDR3 size: 16 residues. V lost 0 bases and J lost 0, with 9 bases in between. CDR3 in amino acids: CAISESNGNSNQPQHF. DNA for the CDR3: TGTGCCATCAGTGAGTCGAACGGGAATAGCAATCAGCCCCAGCATTTT.

V gene TRBV18 combines with J gene TRBJ2-3; 13 nucleotides line up with TRBD2. V trimming: 6 bases; J trimming: 4 bases; junction bases outside the gene matches: 7. CDR3 length: 16 residues. Germline CDR1 KGHSH, CDR2 LQKENI. For the CDR3, the DNA is TGTGCCAGCTCCCTCGGACTAGCGGGAGAGGCAGATACGCAGTATTTT. Its translation: CASSLGLAGEADTQYF.

By share of the sample, this clone is medium-sized. The chain joins TRBV6-8 to TRBJ2-3, with 9 bases fitting TRBD2. The junction had 8 bases not matched to a gene; V was cut back by 8 bases and J by 2 bases. The CDR3 has 15 amino acids. Germline V CDR1 and CDR2: MNHGY, SAAAGT. CDR3 nucleotides: TGTGCCAGCGACAGAGCGGGAGGCTCCACAGATACGCAGTATTTT. Translating it yields CASDRAGGSTDTQYF.

J is TRBJ1-2 and V is TRBV6-8, with 7 positions matching TRBD1. The V gene end was trimmed by 6 bases and the J gene end by 6 bases; junction bases not matched to a gene: 7. Germline-derived CDR1 and CDR2 are MNHGY and SAAAGT. The CDR3 covers 13 residues. Here the CDR3 DNA reads TGTGCCAGCAGCCCAGACAGGGTTAATGGCTACACCTTC. Amino acids: CASSPDRVNGYTF.

This clone is medium-sized within its sample. The V gene is TRBV11-3, the J gene TRBJ1-4; a weak D match, TRBD1 (5 bases). The germline gives CDR1 SGHNT, CDR2 YENEEA. The CDR3 has 16 amino acids. The germline V and J ends were trimmed by 4 bases and 0 bases, with 12 bases remaining between them. CDR3 DNA: TGTGCCAGCAGCTGGGGGGGAAGTGCAACTAATGAAAAACTGTTTTTT. It yields the protein CASSWGGSATNEKLFF.

A few counts support this clone. The V call is TRBV6-8, the J call TRBJ1-2, with D possibly matching TRBD1 (5 bases). Between the trimmed V and J ends, which lost 2 bases and 4 bases, there was a span of 14 bases. Germline loops: CDR1 MNHGY, CDR2 SAAAGT. The CDR3 runs to 15 residues. The CDR3 is CASSYTGSDSYGYTF. The CDR3 DNA follows: TGTGCCAGCAGTTACACAGGTTCCGACAGCTATGGCTACACCTTC.

This clone showed up just a few times. The chain joins TRBV6-8 to TRBJ2-7; 9 bases are shared with TRBD1. Germline V gives CDR1 MNHGY, CDR2 SAAAGT. This CDR3 has 14 amino acids. Trimming removed 6 bases from V and 3 bases from J; junction bases left unmatched: 6. CDR3 sequence reads: CASSRDRAVYEQYF. Written as DNA, the CDR3 is TGTGCCAGCAGCCGGGACAGGGCGGTCTACGAGCAGTACTTC.

This clone is a singleton in its sample. J is TRBJ2-2 and V is TRBV19, with D perhaps matching TRBD2 (7 bases). The CDR3 spans 15 residues. V gave up 5 bases and J gave up 4 bases, with 14 bases separating them. The germline gives CDR1 LNHDA, CDR2 SQIVND (reference sequence). The CDR3 here is CASSPARGGTGELFF. The DNA for the CDR3 is TGTGCCAGTAGTCCTGCTAGGGGGGGCACCGGGGAGCTGTTTTTT.

This chain connects TRBV10-2 to TRBJ2-6, with D unclear. Germline CDR1 and CDR2: WSHSY and SAAADI. V lost 5 bases to trimming and J lost 0 bases, with 11 bases between them. CDR3 length equals 16 residues. CDR3: CASSPTYSSGANVLTF. CDR3 coding DNA: TGCGCCAGCAGTCCGACATATAGCTCTGGGGCCAACGTCCTGACTTTC.

J is TRBJ1-1 and V is TRBV18, with 10 bases identical to TRBD1. V lost 1 base and J lost 0; bases outside the gene matches: 8. The CDR3 consists of 18 residues. Germline V lookup: CDR1 KGHSH, CDR2 LQKENI. The chain's CDR3 is CASSPLSGTGVLNTEAFF. For the CDR3, the DNA is TGTGCCAGCTCACCACTTTCCGGGACAGGGGTTCTGAACACTGAAGCTTTCTTT.

This clone has at least ten counts. The chain links TRBV11-3 to TRBJ2-1, with D possibly TRBD2 on 5 matching bases. This CDR3 comprises 16 residues. V lost 5 bases to trimming and J lost 2 bases, with 16 bases between them. Germline lookup yields CDR1 SGHNT and CDR2 YENEEA. The CDR3 nucleotides read TGTGCCAGCAGCCGGGTCGGGGTGGTCACCTACAATGAGCAGTTCTTC. Translated: CASSRVGVVTYNEQFF. The complete variable domain, with remaining parts taken from reference TRBV11-3 and TRBJ2-1, reads EAGVVQSPRYKIIEKKQPVAFWCNPISGHNTLYWYLQNLGQGPELLIRYENEEAVDDSQLPKDRFSAERLKGVDSTLKIQPAELGDSAVYLCASSRVGVVTYNEQFFGPGTRLTVL.